The present T cell receptor beta chain was sequenced within a study of vaccination and CD4 T cells after COVID-19. Study as a whole: Each individual in the study obtained two doses of BNT162b2 or mRNA-1273 vaccine. Post-COVID draws followed diagnosis by a median around 97 days (range 35 to 161). Each control culture was treated with a CEFX pool, an HIV-1 Nef pool, or no peptide.

There are a few counts of this clonotype. Antigen unknown. Once obtained from cultured CD4+ T cells, the DNA was sequenced using the Oncomine TCR Beta short-read assay. TCRdb reprocessed the PCR reads with MiXCR, giving one entry per CDR3 protein. This sample yields roughly 15,000 distinct CDR3 sequences, of which 61% are seen a single time; roughly 10% belongs to the top ten. Germline V lookup: CDR1 DFQATT, CDR2 SNEGSKA (reference sequence). The CDR3 spans 15 residues. The junction had 6 bases not matched to a gene; V was cut back by 1 base and J by 6 bases. Described treatment: approximately 11-day PBMC culture with coronavirus spike peptide pools or control peptides (ViraFEST assay).

This chain uses TRBV20-1 with TRBJ2-3; 11 bases match TRBD1. The sequenced material came from CD4+ T cells from blood, cultured in vitro. The receptor comes from a human donor who had recovered from COVID-19. In nucleotides, the CDR3 is TGCAGTGCTAGAGGGCCGGGACAGGGGGTTGATACGCAGTATTTT. As protein: CSARGPGQGVDTQYF.